This TCR beta chain was identified during a study of T cells expressing NK-cell markers. Study details: Sequenced donors, eight in total, included seven who were HCMV-seropositive and one who was seronegative. Study conclusions and caveats: Four donors likewise had their CD3+CD56-NKG2C+ fraction led by these clonotypes.

TCRdb reprocessed the 5' RACE reads and keeps a single row for each CDR3 protein, giving no DNA. The sample yields 550,000 to 600,000 distinct CDR3 sequences, of which the top ten take up 3% to 4.5%. As regards this clonotype: Its antigen is unidentified.

Germline V gene sequence: CDR1 SGHDT, CDR2 YYEEEE. The CDR3 length is 16 residues. The chain combines TRBV5-6 with TRBJ2-1; no DNA is available, so the TRBD2 call from TCRdb remains unchecked. The sequence came from a man aged 18-30 years in good health. Material for sequencing was blood T cells: a sorted CD56 or NKG2C T cell subset, CD4+ or CD8+ T cells, or bulk PBMC T cells (not recorded which). Here the CDR3 reads CASSWTSGRVHNEQFF.